This T cell receptor beta chain was sequenced for a study of T-cell reconstitution after alpha-beta-depleted transplantation in children. Findings of the study overall: Where some patients showed high TCRbeta diversity at day 60, it came from recipient T cells and thymic progenitors that had survived. Among T cells one year after transplant, newly produced cells accounted for most counts and diversity. Reported findings indicate that, about two months after transplant, alpha-beta T cells came from several hundred expanded clones, which were derived from non-depleted graft cells.

The TCRbeta library was prepared with unique molecular identifiers. One entry per CDR3 protein results from TCRdb running MiXCR on the PCR reads. The profile shows 65,000 to 85,000 distinct CDR3 sequences, 9.5% to 13% of them singletons. Per the germline V gene, CDR1 is SGHAT and CDR2 is FQNNGV. Trimming took 4 bases from V and 5 from J, leaving 11 bases between them. This CDR3 comprises 13 residues. This clonotype showed up many times. The antigen is undetermined. The sample in question was PBMCs, obtained before TCRalphabeta/CD19-depleted stem cell transplant. V gene TRBV11-2 combines with J gene TRBJ2-5, with D perhaps TRBD2 (5 bases). The receptor was isolated from a boy aged 5-17 years with acute myeloid leukemia, due to receive a stem cell transplant. The DNA of the CDR3 is TGTGCCAGCAGCTCCCGAGAGCGGGAGACCCAGTACTTC. Translated, it gives CASSSRERETQYF. Using reference TRBV11-2 and TRBJ2-5 for the parts outside the CDR3, the full variable domain is EAGVAQSPRYKIIEKRQSVAFWCNPISGHATLYWYQQILGQGPKLLIQFQNNGVVDDSQLPKDRFSAERLKGVDSTLKIQPAKLEDSAVYLCASSSRERETQYFGPGTRLLVL.